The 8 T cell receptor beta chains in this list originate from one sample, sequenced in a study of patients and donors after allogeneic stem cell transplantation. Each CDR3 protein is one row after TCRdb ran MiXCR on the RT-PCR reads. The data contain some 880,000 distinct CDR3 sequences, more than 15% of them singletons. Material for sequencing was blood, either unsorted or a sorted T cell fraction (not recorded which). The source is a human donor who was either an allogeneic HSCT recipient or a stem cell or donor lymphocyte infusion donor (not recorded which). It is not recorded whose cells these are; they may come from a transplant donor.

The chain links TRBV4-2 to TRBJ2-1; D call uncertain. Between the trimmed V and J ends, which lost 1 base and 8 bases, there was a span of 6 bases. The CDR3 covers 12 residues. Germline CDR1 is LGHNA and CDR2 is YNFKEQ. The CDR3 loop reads CASSQGTDEQFF. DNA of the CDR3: TGTGCCAGCAGCCAAGGTACGGATGAGCAGTTCTTC.

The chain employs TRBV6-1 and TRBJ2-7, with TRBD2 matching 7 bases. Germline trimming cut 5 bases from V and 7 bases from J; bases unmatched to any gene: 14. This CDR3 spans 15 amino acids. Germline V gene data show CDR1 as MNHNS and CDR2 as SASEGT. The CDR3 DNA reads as TGTGCCAGCAGTCCCCCCGGGAGCGGGATGCGGGAGCAGTACTTC. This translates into CASSPPGSGMREQYF.

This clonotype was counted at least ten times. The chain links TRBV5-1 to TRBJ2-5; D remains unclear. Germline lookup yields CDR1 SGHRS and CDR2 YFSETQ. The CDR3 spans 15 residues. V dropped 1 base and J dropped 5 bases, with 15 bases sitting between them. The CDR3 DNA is TGCGCCAGCAGCTTGTCGGACCCGCTAATGGAGACCCAGTACTTC. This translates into CASSLSDPLMETQYF.

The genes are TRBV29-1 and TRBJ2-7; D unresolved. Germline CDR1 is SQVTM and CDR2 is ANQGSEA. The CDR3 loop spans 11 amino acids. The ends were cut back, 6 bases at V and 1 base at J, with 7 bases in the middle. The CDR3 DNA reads TGCAGCGTGTTTGTGTCCTACGAGCAGTACTTC. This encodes CSVFVSYEQYF.

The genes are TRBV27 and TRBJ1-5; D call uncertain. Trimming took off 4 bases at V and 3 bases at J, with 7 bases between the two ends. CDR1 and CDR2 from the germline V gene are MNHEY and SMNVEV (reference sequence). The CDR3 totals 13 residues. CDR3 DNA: TGTGCCAGCAGTTCTAGTTTCAATCAGCCCCAGCATTTT. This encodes CASSSSFNQPQHF.

The CDR3 region is CASSVRPGGELFF. The CDR3 DNA reads TGTGCCAGCAGCGTACGACCGGGGGGGGAGCTGTTTTTT. The chain recombines TRBV3-1 with TRBJ2-2, with D perhaps TRBD2 (5 bases). This CDR3 is built from 13 residues. CDR1 LGHDT and CDR2 YNNKEL come from the germline V gene (reference sequence). Trimming left V 5 bases short and J 8 bases short, with 12 bases between.

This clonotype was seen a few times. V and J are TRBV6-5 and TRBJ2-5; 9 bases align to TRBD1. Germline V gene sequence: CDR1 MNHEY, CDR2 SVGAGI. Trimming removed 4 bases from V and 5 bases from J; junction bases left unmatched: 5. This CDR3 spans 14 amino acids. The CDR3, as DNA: TGTGCCAGCAGTTCCACGACAGGGGGGGAGACCCAGTACTTC. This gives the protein CASSSTTGGETQYF.

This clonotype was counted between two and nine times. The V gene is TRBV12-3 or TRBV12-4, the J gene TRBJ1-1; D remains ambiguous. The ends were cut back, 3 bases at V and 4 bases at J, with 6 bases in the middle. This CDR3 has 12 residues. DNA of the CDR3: TGTGCCAGCAGTTTTTTCCCCACTGAAGCTTTCTTT. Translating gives CASSFFPTEAFF.